This T cell receptor beta chain was sequenced during a study of early T cells in non-severe SARS-CoV-2 infection. Study details: Bulk RNA from unsorted whole blood was sequenced; chains were unpaired.

CDR3 length: 15 amino acids. Germline CDR1 MNHEY, CDR2 SMNVEV (reference sequence). Trimming cost V 3 bases and J 5 bases, with 16 bases left between them. Study-level findings and limits: Matching results from VDJdb favored anti-spike CD8 responses, leaving private and CD4 specificities undetected.

TCRdb redid the calling of the 5' RACE reads with MiXCR, one entry per CDR3 protein. Seen here are about 110,000 distinct CDR3 sequences, over 9.5% observed once, and the top ten hold approximately 4%. About this clonotype: Its target is unknown.

The material sequenced was whole blood, taken at baseline. The sequence derives from an adult who was a healthcare worker with PCR-confirmed SARS-CoV-2 infection or an uninfected control (not recorded which). The rearrangement joins TRBV27 to TRBJ1-1; no clear D gene. The CDR3 protein is CASSFTTAGRTEAFF. In DNA, the CDR3 is TGTGCCAGCAGTTTCACTACGGCAGGAAGGACTGAAGCTTTCTTT.